This T cell receptor (beta chain) stems from a study of T cells in Graves' hyperthyroidism and ophthalmopathy. A word on this clonotype: The antigen remains undetermined.

The study, taken as a whole, reports: Clonotypes that were expanded in thyroid above 0.001 mostly appeared in blood too. Stable hyperthyroidism was separated from ophthalmopathy by a model based on 13 V-J features.

Unmatched junction bases numbered 0, after V lost 3 bases and J lost 4 bases. CDR3 length equals 15 residues. Germline CDR1 reads KGHDR; CDR2 reads SFDVKD. Absent ophthalmopathy progression within 18 months defined stable Graves' hyperthyroidism. Diagnostic assessment was based on clinical symptoms, serum thyroxine and TRAb, thyroid ultrasound and orbital computed tomography. The TCR beta CDR3 regions underwent amplification using RNA transcripts as the source. First-round RT-PCR of the TCR CDR3 relied on the HTBI primer set. TCRdb independently ran MiXCR on the multiplex PCR reads; one entry per CDR3 protein. Of approximately 500,000 distinct CDR3 sequences listed, 46% are singletons.

The clonotype comes from a woman aged 18-29 years with Graves' hyperthyroidism. This chain links TRBV24-1 with TRBJ2-5; 14 bases agree with TRBD2. Sample: peripheral blood or thyroid tissue (not recorded which). Written as DNA, the CDR3 is TGTGCCACCAGTGATGGGACTAGCGGGAGAGAGACCCAGTACTTC. It yields the protein CATSDGTSGRETQYF.